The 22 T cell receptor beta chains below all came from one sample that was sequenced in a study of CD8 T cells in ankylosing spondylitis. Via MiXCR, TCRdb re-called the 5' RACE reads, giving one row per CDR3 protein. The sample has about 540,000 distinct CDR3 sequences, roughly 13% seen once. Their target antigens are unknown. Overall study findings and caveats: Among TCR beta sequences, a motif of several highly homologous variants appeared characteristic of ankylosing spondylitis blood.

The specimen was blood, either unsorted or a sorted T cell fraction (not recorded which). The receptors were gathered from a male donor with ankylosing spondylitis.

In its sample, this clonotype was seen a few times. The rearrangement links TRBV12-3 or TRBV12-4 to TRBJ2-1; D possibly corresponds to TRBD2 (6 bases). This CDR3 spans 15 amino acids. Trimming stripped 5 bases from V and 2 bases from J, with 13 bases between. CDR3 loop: CASSPGTPTYNEQFF. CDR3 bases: TGTGCCAGCAGTCCCGGGACTCCCACCTACAATGAGCAGTTCTTC.

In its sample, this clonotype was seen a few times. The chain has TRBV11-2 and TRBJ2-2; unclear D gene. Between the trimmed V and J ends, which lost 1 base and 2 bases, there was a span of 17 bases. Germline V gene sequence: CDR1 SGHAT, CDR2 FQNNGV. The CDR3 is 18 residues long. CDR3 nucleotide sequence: TGTGCCAGCAGCTTAGTTTCCTTTAGGGCACCAAACACCGGGGAGCTGTTTTTT. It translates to CASSLVSFRAPNTGELFF.

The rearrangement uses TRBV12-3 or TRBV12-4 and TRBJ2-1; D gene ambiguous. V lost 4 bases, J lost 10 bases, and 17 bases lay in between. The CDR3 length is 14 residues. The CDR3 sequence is CASSSRTPSDEQFF. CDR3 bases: TGTGCCAGCAGTTCTCGGACCCCCTCGGACGAGCAGTTCTTC.

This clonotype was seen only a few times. In DNA form, the CDR3 reads TGTGCCAGCAGTCTAGGGACTGCGTCTGAGCAGTACTTC. Its protein is CASSLGTASEQYF. This chain connects TRBV12-3 or TRBV12-4 to TRBJ2-7, with D possibly being TRBD2 (6 bases). This CDR3 has 13 residues. The V gene lost 5 bases and the J gene lost 7 bases, with 15 bases spanning the gap.

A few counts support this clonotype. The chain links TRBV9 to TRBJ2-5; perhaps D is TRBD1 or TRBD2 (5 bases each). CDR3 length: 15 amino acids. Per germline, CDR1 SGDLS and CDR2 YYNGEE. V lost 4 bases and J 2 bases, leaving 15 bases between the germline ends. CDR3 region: CASSPQRGAQETQYF. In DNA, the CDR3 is TGTGCCAGCAGCCCACAGAGAGGGGCTCAAGAGACCCAGTACTTC.

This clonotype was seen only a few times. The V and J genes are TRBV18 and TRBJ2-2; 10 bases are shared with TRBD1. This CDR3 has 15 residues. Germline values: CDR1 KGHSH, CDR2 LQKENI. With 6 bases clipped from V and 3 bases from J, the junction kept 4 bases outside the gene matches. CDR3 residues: CASSTGTGDTGELFF. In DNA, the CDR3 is TGTGCCAGCTCTACCGGGACAGGGGACACCGGGGAGCTGTTTTTT.

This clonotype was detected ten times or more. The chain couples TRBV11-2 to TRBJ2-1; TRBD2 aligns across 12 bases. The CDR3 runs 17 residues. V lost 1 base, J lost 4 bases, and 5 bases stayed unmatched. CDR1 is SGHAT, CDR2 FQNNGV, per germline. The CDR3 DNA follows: TGTGCCAGCAGCTTAGGACTAGCGGGAGTTGAATACAATGAGCAGTTCTTC. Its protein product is CASSLGLAGVEYNEQFF.

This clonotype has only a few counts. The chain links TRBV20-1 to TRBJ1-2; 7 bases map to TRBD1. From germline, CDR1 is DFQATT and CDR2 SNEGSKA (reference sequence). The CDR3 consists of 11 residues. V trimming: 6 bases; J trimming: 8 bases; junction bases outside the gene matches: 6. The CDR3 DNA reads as TGCAGTGCGATTGACAGGGCAGGCTACACCTTC. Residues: CSAIDRAGYTF.

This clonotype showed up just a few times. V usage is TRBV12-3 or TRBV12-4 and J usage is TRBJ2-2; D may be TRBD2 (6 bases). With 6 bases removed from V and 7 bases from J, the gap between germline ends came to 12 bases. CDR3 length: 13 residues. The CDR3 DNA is TGTGCCAGCAGGGTCGGGGGAATCGGGGAGCTGTTTTTT. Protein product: CASRVGGIGELFF.

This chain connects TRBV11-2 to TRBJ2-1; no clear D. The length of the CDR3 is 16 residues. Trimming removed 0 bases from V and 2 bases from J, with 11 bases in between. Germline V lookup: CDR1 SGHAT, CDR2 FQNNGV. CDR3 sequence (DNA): TGTGCCAGCAGCTTAGATGGGCCTCCGGCCTACAATGAGCAGTTCTTC. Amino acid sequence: CASSLDGPPAYNEQFF.

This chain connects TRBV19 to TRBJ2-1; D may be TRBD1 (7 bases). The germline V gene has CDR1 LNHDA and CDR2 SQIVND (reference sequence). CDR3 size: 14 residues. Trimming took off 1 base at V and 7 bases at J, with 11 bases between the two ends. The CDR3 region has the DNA TGTGCCAGTAGTATAGCCCCAGGGGGGAATGAGCAGTTCTTC. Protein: CASSIAPGGNEQFF.

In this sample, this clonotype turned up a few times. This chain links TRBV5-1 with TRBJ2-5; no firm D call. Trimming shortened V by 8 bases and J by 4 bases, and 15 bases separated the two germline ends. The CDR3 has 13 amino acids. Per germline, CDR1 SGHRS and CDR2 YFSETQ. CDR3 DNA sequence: TGCGCCAGTCGCTCGTCAACGGGAGAGACCCAGTACTTC. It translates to CASRSSTGETQYF. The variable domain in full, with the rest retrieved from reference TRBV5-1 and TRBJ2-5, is KAGVTQTPRYLIKTRGQQVTLSCSPISGHRSVSWYQQTPGQGLQFLFEYFSETQRNKGNFPGRFSGRQFSNSRSEMNVSTLELGDSALYLCASRSSTGETQYFGPGTRLLVL.

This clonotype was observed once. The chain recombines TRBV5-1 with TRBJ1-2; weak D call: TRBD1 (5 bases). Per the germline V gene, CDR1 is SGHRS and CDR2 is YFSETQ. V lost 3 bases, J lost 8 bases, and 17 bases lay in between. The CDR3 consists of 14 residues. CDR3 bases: TGCGCCAGCAGCTCCCAGACAGAGTCTAGCGGCTACACCTTC. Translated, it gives CASSSQTESSGYTF. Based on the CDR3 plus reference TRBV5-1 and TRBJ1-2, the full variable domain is KAGVTQTPRYLIKTRGQQVTLSCSPISGHRSVSWYQQTPGQGLQFLFEYFSETQRNKGNFPGRFSGRQFSNSRSEMNVSTLELGDSALYLCASSSQTESSGYTFGSGTRLTVV.

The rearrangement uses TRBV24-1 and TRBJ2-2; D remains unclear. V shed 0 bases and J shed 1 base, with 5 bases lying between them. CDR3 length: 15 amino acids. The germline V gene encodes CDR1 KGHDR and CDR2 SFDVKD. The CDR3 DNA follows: TGTGCCACCAGTGATTTGCGGAAGAACACCGGGGAGCTGTTTTTT. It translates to CATSDLRKNTGELFF.

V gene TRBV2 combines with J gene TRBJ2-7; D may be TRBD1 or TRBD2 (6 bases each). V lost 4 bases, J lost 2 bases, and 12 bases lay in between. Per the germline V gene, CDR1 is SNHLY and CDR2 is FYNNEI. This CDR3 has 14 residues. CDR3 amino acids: CASSVGGGTYEQYF. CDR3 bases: TGTGCCAGCAGTGTTGGAGGGGGAACCTACGAGCAGTACTTC.

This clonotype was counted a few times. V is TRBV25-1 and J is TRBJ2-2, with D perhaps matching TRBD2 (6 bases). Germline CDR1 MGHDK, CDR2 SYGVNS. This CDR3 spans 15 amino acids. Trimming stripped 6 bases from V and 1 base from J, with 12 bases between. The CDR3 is CASSGGLENTGELFF. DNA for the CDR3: TGTGCCAGCAGCGGGGGTTTGGAGAACACCGGGGAGCTGTTTTTT.

In DNA form, the CDR3 reads TGTGCCAGCAGCGCCGGGTCCTACTATGGCTACACCTTC. As protein: CASSAGSYYGYTF. The chain employs TRBV7-2 and TRBJ1-2; D unresolved. Germline V gene lookup returns CDR1 SGHTA and CDR2 FQGNSA. This CDR3 spans 13 amino acids. Trimming removed 5 bases from V and 3 bases from J, with 10 bases in between. Full variable domain (remainder filled in from reference TRBV7-2 and TRBJ1-2): GAGVSQSPSNKVTEKGKDVELRCDPISGHTALYWYRQSLGQGLEFLIYFQGNSAPDKSGLPSDRFSAERTGGSVSTLTIQRTQQEDSAVYLCASSAGSYYGYTFGSGTRLTVV.

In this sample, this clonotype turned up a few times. CDR3 protein: CASSYDPTGVGNEQFF. The CDR3, as DNA: TGCGCCAGCAGCTATGACCCGACAGGGGTGGGCAATGAGCAGTTCTTC. The J gene is TRBJ2-1, the V gene TRBV5-1; 8 bases are shared with TRBD1. CDR3 size: 16 residues. Trimming cost V 3 bases and J 6 bases; bases outside gene matches: 11. Per germline, CDR1 SGHRS and CDR2 YFSETQ.

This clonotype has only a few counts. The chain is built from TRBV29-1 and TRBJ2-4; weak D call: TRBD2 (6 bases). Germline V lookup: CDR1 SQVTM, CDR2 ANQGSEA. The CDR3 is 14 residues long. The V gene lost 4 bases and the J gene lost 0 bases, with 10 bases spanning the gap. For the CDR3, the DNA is TGCAGCGTTGGGGGACTTCTAGCCAAAAACATTCAGTACTTC. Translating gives CSVGGLLAKNIQYF. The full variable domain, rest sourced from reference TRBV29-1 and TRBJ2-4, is SAVISQKPSRDICQRGTSLTIQCQVDSQVTMMFWYRQQPGQSLTLIATANQGSEATYESGFVIDKFPISRPNLTFSTLTVSNMSPEDSSIYLCSVGGLLAKNIQYFGAGTRLSVL.

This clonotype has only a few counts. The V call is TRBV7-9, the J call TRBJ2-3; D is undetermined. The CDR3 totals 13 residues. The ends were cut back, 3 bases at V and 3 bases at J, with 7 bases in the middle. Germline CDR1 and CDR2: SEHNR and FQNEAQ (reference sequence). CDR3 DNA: TGTGCCAGCAGCTTTGATCTGACAGATACGCAGTATTTT. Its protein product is CASSFDLTDTQYF.

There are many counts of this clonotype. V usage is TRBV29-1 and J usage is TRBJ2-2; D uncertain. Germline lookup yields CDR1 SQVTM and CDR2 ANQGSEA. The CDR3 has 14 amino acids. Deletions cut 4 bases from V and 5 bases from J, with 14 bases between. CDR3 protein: CSVVLGRLTGELFF. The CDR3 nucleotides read TGCAGCGTTGTATTGGGCAGGCTGACCGGGGAGCTGTTTTTT.

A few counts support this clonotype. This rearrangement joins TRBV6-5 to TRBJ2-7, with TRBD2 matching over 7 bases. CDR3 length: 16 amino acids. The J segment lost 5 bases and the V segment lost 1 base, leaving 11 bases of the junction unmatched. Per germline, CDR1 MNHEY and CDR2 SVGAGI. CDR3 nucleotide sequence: TGTGCCAGCAGTTACTTCAACCCGGTAGGGAGGGACGAGCAGTACTTC. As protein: CASSYFNPVGRDEQYF.